The 11 T cell receptor beta chains listed next were all sequenced from one sample in a study of regulatory T cells in long-lasting Graves disease. Libraries of TCR beta came from iRepertoire HTBI primers plus Arm-PCR of CDR3 regions. TCRdb re-called the multiplex PCR reads with MiXCR, one entry per CDR3 protein. The sample yields around 250,000 distinct CDR3 sequences, approximately 18% seen once. Time point denoted: newly diagnosed GD, antithyroid drugs for less than 3 months. RNA from PBMCs was the source of the TCR library. The data also belong to a second study, concerning T cells in Graves' hyperthyroidism and ophthalmopathy.

The source was peripheral blood mononuclear cells (PBMCs), collected at new diagnosis, from a patient treated with antithyroid drugs. These receptors originate from a woman in her 30s with Graves disease.

This rearrangement joins TRBV5-1 to TRBJ2-7; 11 bases are shared with TRBD2. V lost 1 base, J lost 7 bases, and 10 bases stayed unmatched. The CDR3 totals 16 residues. CDR1 is SGHRS and CDR2 is YFSETQ in the germline V gene. As DNA, the CDR3 is TGCGCCAGCAGCTTGTATGGGACTAGCGGAACTGGGGAGCAGTACTTC. It translates to CASSLYGTSGTGEQYF.

This clonotype was picked up many times. The rearrangement links TRBV6-1 to TRBJ1-2; D is ambiguous. The germline gives CDR1 MNHNS, CDR2 SASEGT. The CDR3 is 13 residues long. The V end was cut by 6 bases, the J end by 3 bases, with 11 bases between. CDR3 DNA sequence: TGTGCCAGCAGAGAACTCGGAGACTATGGCTACACCTTC. Protein sequence: CASRELGDYGYTF.

This clonotype was detected many times. The CDR3 protein is CASSEKQGRRSGANVLTF. The CDR3 nucleotides read TGTGCCAGCAGCGAAAAACAGGGCAGGCGGTCTGGGGCCAACGTCCTGACTTTC. The rearrangement links TRBV12-3 or TRBV12-4 to TRBJ2-6, with a possible D match to TRBD1 (6 bases). The V end was cut by 6 bases, the J end by 1 base, with 19 bases between. This CDR3 comprises 18 residues.

This clonotype was seen many times. This chain uses TRBV12-3 or TRBV12-4 with TRBJ1-1; no firm D call. V shed 6 bases and J shed 0 bases, with 17 bases lying between them. The CDR3 extends over 16 amino acids. Written as DNA, the CDR3 is TGTGCCAGCAGCTACACCCCCTTCGTGTTGAACACTGAAGCTTTCTTT. This translates into CASSYTPFVLNTEAFF.

This clonotype was counted ten times or more. V usage is TRBV6-1 and J usage is TRBJ1-4; 7 bases are a match to TRBD1. V lost 6 bases, J lost 0 bases, and 4 bases stayed unmatched. Per germline, CDR1 MNHNS and CDR2 SASEGT. This CDR3 is built from 15 residues. The CDR3 protein is CASRTTGATNEKLFF. The DNA for the CDR3 is TGTGCCAGCAGGACTACAGGGGCAACTAATGAAAAACTGTTTTTT.

This chain links TRBV18 with TRBJ2-1, with D possibly TRBD2 on 6 matching bases. CDR1 and CDR2 from the germline V gene are KGHSH and LQKENI. V lost 2 bases to trimming and J lost 8 bases, with 7 bases between them. The CDR3 runs 12 residues. This chain's CDR3 is CASSPREDEQFF. CDR3 coding DNA: TGTGCCAGCTCACCAAGGGAGGATGAGCAGTTCTTC. The entire variable domain, with the rest obtained from reference TRBV18 and TRBJ2-1, is as follows: NAGVMQNPRHLVRRRGQEARLRCSPMKGHSHVYWYRQLPEEGLKFMVYLQKENIIDESGMPKERFSAEFPKEGPSILRIQQVVRGDSAAYFCASSPREDEQFFGPGTRLTVL.

This rearrangement joins TRBV6-4 to TRBJ2-2; D gene unclear. The CDR3 runs 13 residues. Germline-derived CDR1 and CDR2 are MRHNA and SNTAGT. Trimming cost V 5 bases and J 4 bases, with 8 bases left between them. The CDR3 DNA sequence: TGTGCCAGCAGTCCACAGCCCACCGGGGAGCTGTTTTTT. It is translated as CASSPQPTGELFF.

A remark on this clonotype: A far larger clone lies a single base away; this is likely a read error. The chain carries TRBV27 and TRBJ2-5; D is perhaps TRBD2 (6 bases). The CDR3 is made up of 15 amino acids. The germline CDR1 and CDR2 sequences are MNHEY and SMNVEV (reference sequence). Trimming pared 5 bases from V and 2 bases from J, leaving 15 bases between. Here the CDR3 reads CASSDQNSGQETQYF. The CDR3 coding sequence is TGTGCCAGCAGTGACCAGAATAGCGGACAAGAGACCCAGTACTTC.

This clonotype was seen at least ten times. This chain uses TRBV2 with TRBJ2-7; no reliable D call. CDR3 length: 12 residues. V lost 4 bases to trimming and J lost 2 bases, with 6 bases between them. Germline CDR1 and CDR2: SNHLY and FYNNEI. The CDR3 sequence: CASSALPYEQYF. In DNA, the CDR3 is TGTGCCAGCAGTGCCCTCCCCTACGAGCAGTACTTC.

This clonotype was detected ten times or more. CDR3 region: CAISEEGQGYEQYF. The CDR3 region has the DNA TGTGCCATCAGTGAAGAGGGACAGGGATACGAGCAGTACTTC. This chain connects TRBV10-3 to TRBJ2-7, with 9 bases aligning to TRBD1. V shed 3 bases and J 4 bases; nucleotides not matched to a gene: 4. Per the germline V gene, CDR1 is ENHRY and CDR2 is SYGVKD. This CDR3 has 14 amino acids.

This clonotype was picked up many times. The chain joins TRBV6-2 or TRBV6-3 to TRBJ1-6, with D maybe TRBD1 (5 bases). The CDR3 contains 13 residues. The germline V gene encodes CDR1 MNHEY and CDR2 SVGEGT. V lost 8 bases to trimming and J lost 6 bases, with 11 bases between them. The chain's CDR3 is CASSPGGNSPLHF. CDR3 nucleotide sequence: TGTGCCAGCTCTCCCGGGGGTAATTCACCCCTCCACTTT.